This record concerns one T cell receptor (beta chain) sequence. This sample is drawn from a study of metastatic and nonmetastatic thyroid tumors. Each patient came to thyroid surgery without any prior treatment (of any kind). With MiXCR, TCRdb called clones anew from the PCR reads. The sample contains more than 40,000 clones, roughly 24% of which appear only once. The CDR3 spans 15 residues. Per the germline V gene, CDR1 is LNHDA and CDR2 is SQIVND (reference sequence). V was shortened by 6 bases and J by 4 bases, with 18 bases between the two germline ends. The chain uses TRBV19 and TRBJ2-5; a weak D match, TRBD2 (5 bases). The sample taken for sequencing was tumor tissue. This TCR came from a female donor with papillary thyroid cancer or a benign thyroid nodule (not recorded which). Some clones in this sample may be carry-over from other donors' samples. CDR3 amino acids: CASSNRGLRGETQYF. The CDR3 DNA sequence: TGTGCCAGTAGCAACCGTGGACTCCGGGGAGAGACCCAGTACTTC.